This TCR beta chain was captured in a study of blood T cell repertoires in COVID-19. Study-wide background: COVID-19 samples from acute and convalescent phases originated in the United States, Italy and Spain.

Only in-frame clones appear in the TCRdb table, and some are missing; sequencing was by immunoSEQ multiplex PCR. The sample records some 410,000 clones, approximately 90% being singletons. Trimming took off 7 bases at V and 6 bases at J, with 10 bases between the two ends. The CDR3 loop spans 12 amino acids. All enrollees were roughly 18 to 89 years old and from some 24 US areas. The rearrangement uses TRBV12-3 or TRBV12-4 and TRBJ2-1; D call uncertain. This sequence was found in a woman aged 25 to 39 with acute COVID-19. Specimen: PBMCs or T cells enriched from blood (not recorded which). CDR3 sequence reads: CASTTVVNEQFF. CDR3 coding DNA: TGTGCCAGCACAACAGTTGTCAATGAGCAGTTCTTC.